This T cell receptor (beta chain) was sequenced during a study of T cell changes during pregnancy in multiple sclerosis. The CDR3 contains 14 residues. Germline CDR1 reads MGHRA; CDR2 reads YSYEKL. V gave up 3 bases and J gave up 7 bases, with 15 bases separating them. Produced via immunoSEQ multiplex PCR; TCRdb's table is partial and in-frame only. Of about 36,000 clones listed, 90% to 95% are singletons. The receptor was isolated from a female donor in good health, enrolled as a control in a pregnancy study. Here the sequenced sample was CD4+ T cells from peripheral blood mononuclear cells, taken in the third trimester of pregnancy. The chain recombines TRBV4-1 with TRBJ1-2, with a possible D match to TRBD1 (5 bases). As DNA, the CDR3 is TGCGCCAGCAGCCACCCCGGGACTCATGTTGGCTACACCTTC. Amino acids: CASSHPGTHVGYTF.